Sequencing of this TCR beta chain was carried out in a study of shared clonotypes between healthy human individuals. The donors were all Caucasian adults (living in Nashville, Tennessee). Regarding the study as a whole: Genetic and exposure-history diversity was limited by the few donors.

Replicate PCRs were loaded with approximately 300 ng DNA from unsorted PBMC, approximately 31,000 T cell genomes. As handled by the study authors: Junction-only immunoSEQ sequences carried no quality scores, so filtering differed. The repertoire was sequenced with immunoSEQ multiplex PCR; TCRdb's copy has only in-frame clones and lacks some. V and J calls and clone size are copied from that table; D and trimming were computed from the DNA. The profile shows about 490,000 clones, approximately 80% of them singletons. Comments on this clone: The antigen is unknown.

Germline V gene lookup returns CDR1 LGHNA and CDR2 YNFKEQ. Germline trimming cut 4 bases from V and 4 bases from J; bases unmatched to any gene: 7. The CDR3 loop spans 15 amino acids. The chain carries TRBV4-2 and TRBJ1-3, with TRBD1 matching 7 bases. The sample was PBMCs. The source of this sequence is a woman between 40 and 55 years old in good health. Some clones in this sample may be carry-over from other donors' samples. The CDR3 loop is CASSLLAQGGNTIYF. Written as DNA, the CDR3 is TGTGCCAGCAGCCTTCTAGCACAGGGGGGAAACACCATATATTTT.